This entry concerns a single TCR beta chain. This sample was taken from a study of cytomegalovirus exposure and HLA in healthy donors. Primers included in the PCR were 60 Vbeta and 13 Jbeta primers. Some clones are missing from TCRdb's copy, which holds only in-frame ones; the method was immunoSEQ multiplex PCR. The sample consists of 150,000 to 200,000 clones, around three quarters of them appearing once. The CDR3 is 17 residues long. The germline V gene has CDR1 SNHLY and CDR2 FYNNEI. The V gene end was trimmed by 4 bases and the J gene end by 1 base; junction bases not matched to a gene: 13. The chain combines TRBV2 with TRBJ2-7; 7 bases fit TRBD2. The sequenced sample consisted of PBMCs. The source is a man aged 25-45 years in good health and CMV-seronegative. DNA for the CDR3: TGTGCCAGCAGTGTCTTTGGCGGGAGCGCGGTATCCTACGAGCAGTACTTC. Protein sequence: CASSVFGGSAVSYEQYF.